These 12 T cell receptor beta chains were all obtained from the same sample, sequenced in a study of shared clonotypes between healthy human individuals (dated by TCRdb to 2018 to 2021). The library was obtained by the immunoSEQ multiplex PCR assay. The table comes from immuneACCESS by way of TCRdb, which keeps in-frame sequences with V and J called. Part of the clones is missing from these tables; in studies checked, under half for an unresolved V gene and the rest for unknown reasons. The sample table holds about 2.4 million clones, of which over 85% were seen once. 0.13% to 0.15% of the sample lies in the top ten. Material for sequencing was naive CD4+ T cells sorted from blood. In light of the paper, this sample's cell subset or site label describes: CD45RA+ positively selected. These receptors came from a man between 18 and 29 years old in good health.

The chain employs TRBV28 and TRBJ2-7; 7 bases fit TRBD2. Trimming took 10 bases from V and 2 from J; bases not matched to a gene: 8. Germline V gives CDR1 MDHEN, CDR2 SYDVKM. The CDR3 spans 13 residues. CDR3 DNA sequence: TGTGCCACGACATCGGGGGGACCCTACGAGCAGTACTTC. Protein sequence: CATTSGGPYEQYF.

The V call is TRBV7-2, the J call TRBJ2-2; 9 bases map to TRBD1. Germline values: CDR1 SGHTA, CDR2 FQGNSA. CDR3 length equals 16 residues. V shed 4 bases and J 3 bases; nucleotides not matched to a gene: 6. The DNA for the CDR3 is TGTGCCAGCAGCTCCTGGGGACAGGGCTACACCGGGGAGCTGTTTTTT. Translating it yields CASSSWGQGYTGELFF.

V usage is TRBV11-2 and J usage is TRBJ1-6; 7 nucleotides align to TRBD1. V lost 5 bases, J lost 9 bases, and 10 bases stayed unmatched. CDR3 size: 15 residues. In germline, CDR1 is SGHAT, CDR2 FQNNGV. The CDR3 loop reads CASSPLDRLRSPLHF. Written as DNA, the CDR3 is TGTGCCAGCAGCCCGTTGGACAGGTTACGTTCACCCCTCCACTTT. Full variable domain (outside the CDR3, taken from reference TRBV11-2 and TRBJ1-6): EAGVAQSPRYKIIEKRQSVAFWCNPISGHATLYWYQQILGQGPKLLIQFQNNGVVDDSQLPKDRFSAERLKGVDSTLKIQPAKLEDSAVYLCASSPLDRLRSPLHFGNGTRLTVT.

The V gene is TRBV19, the J gene TRBJ1-4, with TRBD1 identical over 9 bases. This CDR3 is built from 14 residues. V trimming: 2 bases; J trimming: 7 bases; junction bases outside the gene matches: 2. Germline V lookup: CDR1 LNHDA, CDR2 SQIVND (reference sequence). The CDR3 coding sequence is TGTGCCAGTAGTATAACAGGGGGCGTTGAAAAACTGTTTTTT. Amino acids: CASSITGGVEKLFF.

This clone was detected once. CDR3 in amino acids: CASSGAGGVQPQHF. CDR3 nucleotide sequence: TGTGCCAGCAGTGGGGCAGGGGGCGTCCAGCCCCAGCATTTT. The V and J genes are TRBV6-1 and TRBJ1-5; the match to TRBD1 covers 8 bases. The V gene end was trimmed by 4 bases and the J gene end by 7 bases; junction bases not matched to a gene: 6. CDR1 is MNHNS, CDR2 SASEGT, per germline. The CDR3 runs to 14 residues.

The chain uses TRBV7-2 and TRBJ2-5; TRBD2 matches 12 bases. This CDR3 spans 17 amino acids. CDR1 SGHTA and CDR2 FQGNSA come from the germline V gene. J gave up 1 base and V 1 base, and 4 bases lay outside the gene matches. The CDR3 protein is CASSLVWTSGTQETQYF. For the CDR3, the DNA is TGTGCCAGCAGCTTAGTTTGGACTAGCGGGACCCAAGAGACCCAGTACTTC.

The chain couples TRBV5-1 to TRBJ2-7, with 9 bases fitting TRBD1. CDR1 SGHRS and CDR2 YFSETQ come from the germline V gene. Germline trimming cut 5 bases from V and 6 bases from J; bases unmatched to any gene: 9. CDR3 size: 14 residues. The CDR3 is CASRTGTGKFEQYF. The CDR3 nucleotides read TGCGCCAGCAGGACCGGGACAGGGAAGTTCGAGCAGTACTTC.

This rearrangement joins TRBV28 to TRBJ2-7, with a tentative D call TRBD2 (7 bases). This CDR3 is 13 amino acids long. Per germline, CDR1 MDHEN and CDR2 SYDVKM. V was clipped by 9 bases and J by 4 bases, with 16 bases between them. This CDR3 reads CASKGGLGYEQYF. The CDR3 bases are TGTGCCAGTAAGGGGGGGTTGGGTTACGAGCAGTACTTC.

CDR3 DNA sequence: TGCAGCGTAGGGGACGGATTATATGGCTACACCTTC. Amino acid sequence: CSVGDGLYGYTF. The chain recombines TRBV29-1 with TRBJ1-2, with D tentatively TRBD1 (5 bases). Germline lookup yields CDR1 SQVTM and CDR2 ANQGSEA. Trimming shortened V by 6 bases and J by 5 bases, and 13 bases separated the two germline ends. CDR3 length: 12 amino acids.

Notes on this clone: This same CDR3 is encoded by further DNA sequences in the sample. This chain links TRBV6-1 with TRBJ2-3, with 13 bases aligning to TRBD2. Germline CDR1 MNHNS, CDR2 SASEGT. Trimming removed 4 bases from V and 3 bases from J; junction bases left unmatched: 1. The CDR3 sequence is 15 residues long. The CDR3: CASSAGLAGTDTQYF. As DNA, the CDR3 is TGTGCCAGCAGTGCGGGACTAGCGGGAACAGATACGCAGTATTTT.

J is TRBJ1-1 and V is TRBV5-6; TRBD1 matches 8 bases. CDR1 is SGHDT and CDR2 is YYEEEE in the germline V gene. CDR3 size: 14 residues. V trimming: 4 bases; J trimming: 3 bases; junction bases outside the gene matches: 5. CDR3 sequence reads: CASSRGQVDTEAFF. The DNA of the CDR3 is TGTGCCAGCAGCAGGGGACAGGTGGACACTGAAGCTTTCTTT.

J is TRBJ1-6 and V is TRBV19; 9 bases match TRBD1. V was pared by 4 bases and J by 8 bases, with 6 bases of the junction left unmatched. The CDR3 consists of 15 residues. The V gene's germline CDR1 is LNHDA and CDR2 SQIVND (reference sequence). CDR3 sequence (DNA): TGTGCCAGTAGTAGAGGACAGGGGCCCGATTCACCCCTCCACTTT. It codes for CASSRGQGPDSPLHF.